Reported below is one T cell receptor beta chain. Assay: immunoSEQ multiplex PCR; the TCRdb copy retains only in-frame clones and omits some. Seen here are approximately 120,000 clones, around nine tenths observed once, and the top ten hold 15% to 20%. The CDR3 runs to 14 residues. The V end lost 4 bases, the J end lost 6 bases, and 13 bases lay between the germline ends. Per the germline V gene, CDR1 is MRHNA and CDR2 is SNTAGT. The data belong to a study of control samples from healthy donors and cancer patients. The chain joins TRBV6-4 to TRBJ2-1; possibly TRBD1 or TRBD2 for D (5 bases each). Sequences were obtained from blood. The clonotype was recovered from a woman aged 45-65 years in good health. CDR3 in DNA: TGTGCCAGCAGTGTCAACGGGGCTATCAATGAGCAGTTCTTC. This encodes CASSVNGAINEQFF.